This T cell receptor beta chain is drawn from a study of CD8 T cells in ankylosing spondylitis. This clonotype was seen more than once but under ten times. The antigen is undetermined. Looked up from germline, CDR1 is ENHRY and CDR2 is SYGVKD. V was clipped by 8 bases and J by 2 bases; unmatched bases: 6. The CDR3 contains 14 residues. TCRdb re-derived calls from the 5' RACE reads in MiXCR, one entry per CDR3 protein. Among approximately 550,000 distinct CDR3 sequences listed, about 12% were seen once. Findings and limits, study-wide: Disease-linked clones reportedly showed significant enrichment in matched ankylosing spondylitis synovial fluid. Previous work reported some of these motif variants in the synovial fluid and blood of reactive arthritis. Within peripheral blood, clones linked to disease were CD8+ and relatively rare. It appeared that ankylosing spondylitis blood was characterized by a TCR beta motif of 8 or 9 highly homologous variants.

The TCR was taken from a male donor with ankylosing spondylitis. The rearrangement links TRBV10-3 to TRBJ2-3; the match to TRBD2 covers 8 bases. Sequencing was carried out using blood, either unsorted or a sorted T cell fraction (not recorded which). The CDR3 reads CAISPGGATDTQYF. The CDR3 nucleotides are TGTGCCATCTCACCGGGGGGGGCCACAGATACGCAGTATTTT.